This T cell receptor beta chain came from a study of blood T cells in healthy people across ages. Germline-derived CDR1 and CDR2 are DFQATT and SNEGSKA (reference sequence). CDR3 length: 13 amino acids. V lost 3 bases and J lost 4, with 12 bases in between. Primed by a sample-barcoded 5' primer and a J-beta primer mix, a second PCR proceeded for roughly 6 to 12 cycles. One entry per CDR3 protein, called by TCRdb with MiXCR from the 5' RACE reads. The table has 700,000 or so distinct CDR3 sequences, about 43% seen once. The sequenced material came from blood. The chain combines TRBV20-1 with TRBJ1-1; D remains ambiguous. This TCR was sampled from an elderly man in good health. Here the CDR3 DNA reads TGCAGTGCTAGTGATGCCAGAGGCACTGAAGCTTTCTTT. Amino acid sequence: CSASDARGTEAFF.